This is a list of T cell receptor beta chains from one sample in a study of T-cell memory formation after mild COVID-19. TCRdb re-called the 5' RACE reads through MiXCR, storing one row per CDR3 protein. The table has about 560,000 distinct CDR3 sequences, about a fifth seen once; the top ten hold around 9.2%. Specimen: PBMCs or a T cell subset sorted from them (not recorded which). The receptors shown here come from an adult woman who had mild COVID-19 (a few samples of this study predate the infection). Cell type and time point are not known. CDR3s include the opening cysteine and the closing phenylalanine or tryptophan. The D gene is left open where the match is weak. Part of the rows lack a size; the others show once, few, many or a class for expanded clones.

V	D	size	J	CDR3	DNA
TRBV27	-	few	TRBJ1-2	CASSSQAESRLSPLNYGYTF	TGTGCCAGCAGTTCGCAGGCGGAGTCCCGCTTAAGCCCGCTCAACTATGGCTACACCTTC
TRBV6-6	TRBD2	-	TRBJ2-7	CASSEGSGTEQYF	TGTGCCAGCAGCGAAGGTAGCGGGACAGAGCAGTACTTC
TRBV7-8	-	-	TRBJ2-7	CASSLAIIDEQYF	TGTGCCAGCAGCTTAGCGATCATAGACGAGCAGTACTTC
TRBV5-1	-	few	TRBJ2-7	CASSLGPGGTYEQYF	TGCGCCAGCAGCTTAGGGCCAGGGGGGACCTACGAGCAGTACTTC
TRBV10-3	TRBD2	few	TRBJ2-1	CASWGGVNEQFF	TGTGCCTCGTGGGGAGGGGTCAATGAGCAGTTCTTC
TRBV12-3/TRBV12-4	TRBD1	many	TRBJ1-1	CASSPGTGYTEAFF	TGTGCCAGCAGCCCCGGGACAGGGTACACTGAAGCTTTCTTT
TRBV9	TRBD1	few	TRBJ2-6	CASSITTGSGANVLTF	TGTGCCAGCAGCATCACGACAGGGTCTGGGGCCAACGTCCTGACTTTC
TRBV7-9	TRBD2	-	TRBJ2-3	CASSFLAGTTDTQYF	TGTGCCAGCAGCTTCCTAGCGGGGACCACAGATACGCAGTATTTT
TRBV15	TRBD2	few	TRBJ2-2	CATSDRPGLAGGPNTGELFF	TGTGCCACCAGCGACCGGCCGGGACTAGCGGGGGGGCCAAACACCGGGGAGCTGTTTTTT
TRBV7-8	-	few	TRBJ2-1	CASFETGSYNEQFF	TGTGCCAGCTTCGAAACAGGGTCCTACAATGAGCAGTTCTTC
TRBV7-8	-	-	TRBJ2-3	CASSLGPEGADTQYF	TGTGCCAGCAGCTTAGGTCCGGAGGGGGCAGATACGCAGTATTTT
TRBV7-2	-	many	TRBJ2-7	CASSSSLSGEQYF	TGTGCCAGCAGCTCCTCCCTTTCCGGCGAGCAGTACTTC
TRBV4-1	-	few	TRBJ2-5	CASSQEGSTKETQYF	TGCGCCAGCAGCCAAGAAGGATCCACGAAAGAGACCCAGTACTTC
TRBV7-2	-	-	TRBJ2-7	CASSLGVRGPYEQYF	TGTGCCAGCAGCTTAGGAGTGCGGGGCCCCTACGAGCAGTACTTC
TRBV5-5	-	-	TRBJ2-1	CASSLSGASYNEQFF	TGTGCCAGCAGCTTGTCAGGGGCCTCCTACAATGAGCAGTTCTTC
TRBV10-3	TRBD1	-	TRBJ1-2	CAISVYGIEEPGQGAQVYGYTF	TGTGCCATCAGTGTGTATGGTATTGAGGAACCGGGACAGGGGGCGCAAGTCTATGGCTACACCTTC
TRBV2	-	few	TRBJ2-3	CASSGIGTDTQYF	TGTGCCAGCAGCGGGATCGGCACAGATACGCAGTATTTT
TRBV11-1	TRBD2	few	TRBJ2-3	CASSLTMAGGSTDTQYF	TGTGCCAGCAGCTTAACAATGGCGGGAGGAAGCACAGATACGCAGTATTTT
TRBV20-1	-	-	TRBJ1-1	CSARGQLDTEAFF	TGCAGTGCTAGAGGTCAGTTGGACACTGAAGCTTTCTTT
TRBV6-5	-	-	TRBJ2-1	CASSRVRANEQFF	TGTGCCAGCTCCCGTGTGAGGGCCAATGAGCAGTTCTTC
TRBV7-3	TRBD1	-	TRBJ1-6	CASSFGNRDREGNSPLHF	TGTGCCAGCAGCTTCGGAAACCGGGACAGGGAAGGGAATTCACCCCTCCACTTT
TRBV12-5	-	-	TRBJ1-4	CASGLAPGTQLANEKLFF	TGTGCTAGTGGTTTGGCTCCCGGGACCCAGCTAGCGAATGAAAAACTGTTTTTT
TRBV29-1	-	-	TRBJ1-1	CSVVPGAQGYSEAFF	TGCAGCGTTGTCCCCGGCGCGCAGGGCTATAGTGAAGCTTTCTTT
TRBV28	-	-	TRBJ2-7	CASTKTPWIPYEQYF	TGTGCCAGCACCAAAACGCCCTGGATACCGTACGAGCAGTACTTC
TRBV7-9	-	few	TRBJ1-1	CASSRSQGLRTEAFF	TGTGCCAGCAGCCGATCACAGGGCCTGAGAACTGAAGCTTTCTTT
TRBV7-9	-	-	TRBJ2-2	CATMQPNTGELFF	TGTGCCACCATGCAGCCGAACACCGGGGAGCTGTTTTTT
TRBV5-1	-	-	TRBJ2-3	CASSFALKMGVRDTQYF	TGCGCCAGCAGCTTCGCCCTTAAAATGGGGGTACGAGATACGCAGTATTTT
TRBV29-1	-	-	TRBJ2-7	CSVLGDPRQKRSYEQYF	TGCAGCGTTTTGGGGGACCCTCGGCAGAAAAGGTCCTACGAGCAGTACTTC
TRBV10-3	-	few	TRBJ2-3	CAIRTGTVTDTQYF	TGTGCCATCAGGACCGGCACGGTCACAGATACGCAGTATTTT
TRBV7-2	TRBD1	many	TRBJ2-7	CASSQDRGLYEQYF	TGTGCCAGCAGCCAGGACAGGGGGCTGTACGAGCAGTACTTC
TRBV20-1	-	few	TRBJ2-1	CSARDAGGSYNEQFF	TGCAGTGCTAGAGATGCCGGGGGCTCCTACAATGAGCAGTTCTTC
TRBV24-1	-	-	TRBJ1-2	CAISPPTTGRNYGYTF	TGTGCCATCAGTCCGCCCACAACAGGGAGGAACTATGGCTACACCTTC
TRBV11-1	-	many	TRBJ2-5	CASSRSRAQETQYF	TGTGCCAGCAGCCGATCGCGGGCCCAAGAGACCCAGTACTTC
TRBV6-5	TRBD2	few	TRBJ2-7	CASSYASGVSYEQYF	TGTGCCAGCAGTTACGCTAGCGGGGTCTCCTACGAGCAGTACTTC
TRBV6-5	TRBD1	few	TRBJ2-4	CASSYRTGSVNIQYF	TGTGCCAGCAGTTACCGGACAGGGTCAGTGAACATTCAGTACTTC
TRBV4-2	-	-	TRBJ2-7	CASSGRYYEQYF	TGTGCCAGCAGCGGGAGGTACTACGAGCAGTACTTC
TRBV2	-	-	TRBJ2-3	CASSAGHSLTDTQYF	TGTGCCAGCAGCGCGGGACATTCACTCACAGATACGCAGTATTTT
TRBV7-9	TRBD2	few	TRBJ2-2	CASSLVLGLSGTGTGELFF	TGTGCCAGCAGCTTAGTACTCGGCCTTAGCGGGACTGGCACCGGGGAGCTGTTTTTT
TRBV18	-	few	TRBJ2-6	CASSSNRAAGANVLTF	TGTGCCAGCTCATCGAACAGGGCTGCTGGGGCCAACGTCCTGACTTTC
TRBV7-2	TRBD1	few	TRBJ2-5	CASQGVQETQYF	TGTGCCAGCCAGGGGGTTCAAGAGACCCAGTACTTC
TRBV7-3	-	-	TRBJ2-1	CASSLGSLNEQFF	TGTGCCAGCAGCTTAGGGTCCCTCAATGAGCAGTTCTTC
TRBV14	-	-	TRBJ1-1	CASSHWNTEAFF	TGTGCCAGCAGCCATTGGAACACTGAAGCTTTCTTT
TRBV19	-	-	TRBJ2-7	CASKNRNLGEQYF	TGTGCCTCGAAGAACAGGAATTTGGGCGAGCAGTACTTC
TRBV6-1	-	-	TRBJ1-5	CASSEAKPQHF	TGTGCCAGCAGTGAAGCAAAGCCCCAGCATTTT
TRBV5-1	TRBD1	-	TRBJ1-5	CASSAGTGVVQPQHF	TGCGCCAGCAGCGCAGGGACAGGGGTTGTTCAGCCCCAGCATTTT
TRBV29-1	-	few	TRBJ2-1	CSVGGDGALNEQFF	TGCAGCGTCGGAGGAGATGGTGCCCTCAATGAGCAGTTCTTC
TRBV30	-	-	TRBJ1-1	CAWALVNTEAFF	TGTGCCTGGGCCCTCGTGAACACTGAAGCTTTCTTT
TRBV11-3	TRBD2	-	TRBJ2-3	CASSLVATGGGTDTQYF	TGTGCCAGCAGCTTGGTCGCGACGGGGGGAGGCACAGATACGCAGTATTTT
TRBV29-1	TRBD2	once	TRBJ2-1	CSVGEREGYNEQFF	TGCAGCGTTGGTGAGCGGGAGGGATACAATGAGCAGTTCTTC